These 23 T cell receptor beta chains share one sample of origin, sequenced in a study of T-cell memory formation after mild COVID-19. TCRdb processed the 5' RACE reads anew with MiXCR; each CDR3 protein has one entry. The data contain 580,000 or so distinct CDR3 sequences, roughly 17% of them seen just once; the ten biggest clones take up about 8.6%. The specimen sequenced was PBMCs or a T cell subset sorted from them (not recorded which). The receptor source for this set is an adult woman who had mild COVID-19 (a few samples of this study predate the infection). Cell type and time point are not known.

This clonotype was detected a few times. This rearrangement joins TRBV12-3 or TRBV12-4 to TRBJ2-5, with 10 bases lining up with TRBD2. The trim removed 3 bases at V and 5 bases at J, leaving 6 bases unmatched. The CDR3 is 15 amino acids. CDR3 amino acids: CASSFSSGGRETQYF. CDR3 nucleotides: TGTGCCAGCAGTTTCTCTAGCGGGGGTCGGGAGACCCAGTACTTC.

This clonotype was seen a handful of times. CDR3 sequence (DNA): TGTGCCAGCAGACGGGACAGGGGAGGAGAAAACACCATATATTTT. Its protein product is CASRRDRGGENTIYF. The chain employs TRBV12-3 or TRBV12-4 and TRBJ1-3; 10 nucleotides agree with TRBD1. Trimming removed 6 bases from V and 6 bases from J; junction bases left unmatched: 8. This CDR3 is built from 15 residues.

The sample holds a few counts of this clonotype. The chain carries TRBV27 and TRBJ1-1; 7 nucleotides align to TRBD1. V shed 0 bases and J 1 base; nucleotides not matched to a gene: 2. CDR3 size: 15 residues. Per the germline V gene, CDR1 is MNHEY and CDR2 is SMNVEV (reference sequence). The CDR3 region has the DNA TGTGCCAGCAGTTTATCACCAGGGGGGAACACTGAAGCTTTCTTT. It encodes CASSLSPGGNTEAFF.

Turning to this clonotype: This may be a read error, as it is one base from a much larger clone. The gene calls are TRBV12-3 or TRBV12-4 and TRBJ2-5; possibly TRBD1 or TRBD2 for D (5 bases each). The CDR3 contains 16 residues. The ends were cut back, 6 bases at V and 3 bases at J, with 20 bases in the middle. The CDR3 DNA is TGTGCCAGCAGCCTCGTCCCTGTGGGGACCAAAGAGACCCAGTACTTC. Translating it yields CASSLVPVGTKETQYF.

The chain has TRBV7-9 and TRBJ1-1; unclear D gene. The V end lost 1 base, the J end lost 1 base, and 10 bases lay between the germline ends. The germline gives CDR1 SEHNR, CDR2 FQNEAQ (reference sequence). This CDR3 spans 15 amino acids. DNA for the CDR3: TGTGCCAGCAGCTTAGGGGGAGCACAGAACACTGAAGCTTTCTTT. Translating it yields CASSLGGAQNTEAFF.

The chain joins TRBV12-3 or TRBV12-4 to TRBJ1-2; D uncertain. There are 14 residues in the CDR3. Trimming took off 7 bases at V and 8 bases at J, with 20 bases between the two ends. The CDR3 spells CASTREDPWRGYTF. The CDR3 DNA follows: TGTGCCAGCACCCGCGAGGACCCCTGGAGGGGCTACACCTTC.

V gene TRBV2 combines with J gene TRBJ2-1; no definite D call. The germline CDR1 and CDR2 sequences are SNHLY and FYNNEI. V shed 7 bases and J shed 6 bases, with 16 bases lying between them. CDR3 length equals 14 residues. CDR3 region: CASMVPGLSNEQFF. The CDR3 nucleotides are TGTGCCAGCATGGTACCGGGCCTGTCCAATGAGCAGTTCTTC.

The V call is TRBV20-1, the J call TRBJ2-7, with TRBD2 matching 9 bases. V dropped 2 bases and J dropped 11; count of bases not matched to a gene: 10. The CDR3 loop spans 13 amino acids. From germline, CDR1 is DFQATT and CDR2 SNEGSKA (reference sequence). The CDR3 bases are TGCAGTGCTAGAATAGCGGGAGAGCGACGGGAGTACTTC. It codes for CSARIAGERREYF.

This clonotype was counted ten times or more. The chain carries TRBV20-1 and TRBJ1-6, with D hard to call. V gave up 0 bases and J gave up 14 bases, with 14 bases separating them. Looked up from germline, CDR1 is DFQATT and CDR2 is SNEGSKA (reference sequence). The CDR3 is made up of 13 amino acids. The CDR3 DNA follows: TGCAGTGCTAGAGATCCGACGGATCTATCCCTCCACTTT. Its translation: CSARDPTDLSLHF.

This clonotype was detected many times. The chain recombines TRBV7-2 with TRBJ2-5; maybe TRBD1 (6 bases). The CDR3 loop spans 14 amino acids. Germline V gives CDR1 SGHTA, CDR2 FQGNSA. Trimming cost V 5 bases and J 2 bases, with 12 bases left between them. The CDR3 reads CASSPDRKQETQYF. DNA of the CDR3: TGTGCCAGCAGCCCCGACAGGAAACAAGAGACCCAGTACTTC.

This clonotype was seen only a few times. This chain uses TRBV12-3 or TRBV12-4 with TRBJ1-2; D gene unclear. V shed 7 bases and J shed 1 base, with 13 bases lying between them. The CDR3 covers 14 residues. The CDR3 nucleotides read TGTGCCAGCACAACTGGAGTCTTTAACTATGGCTACACCTTC. This codes for CASTTGVFNYGYTF.

The chain has TRBV7-9 and TRBJ2-7, with TRBD2 as a possible D gene (6 bases). This CDR3 spans 13 amino acids. Per the germline V gene, CDR1 is SEHNR and CDR2 is FQNEAQ (reference sequence). The germline V and J ends were trimmed by 5 bases and 6 bases, with 14 bases remaining between them. The CDR3 sequence is CASSQNDGGEQYF. CDR3 bases: TGTGCCAGCAGCCAGAACGACGGGGGCGAGCAGTACTTC.

CDR3 sequence reads: CASSDQGPGGNSPLHF. The CDR3 coding sequence is TGTGCCAGCAGTGATCAGGGGCCCGGGGGCAATTCACCCCTCCACTTT. The rearrangement links TRBV12-3 or TRBV12-4 to TRBJ1-6, with a tentative D call TRBD1 (6 bases). Trimming shortened V by 5 bases and J by 7 bases, and 18 bases separated the two germline ends. The CDR3 contains 16 residues.

CDR3 amino acids: CASSYTGTRETQYF. The CDR3 DNA reads as TGTGCCAGCAGCTACACCGGGACTAGGGAGACCCAGTACTTC. The gene calls are TRBV7-2 and TRBJ2-5; 8 positions match TRBD2. The CDR3 is made up of 14 amino acids. Germline values: CDR1 SGHTA, CDR2 FQGNSA. The V gene end was trimmed by 4 bases and the J gene end by 5 bases; junction bases not matched to a gene: 6.

The J gene is TRBJ2-7, the V gene TRBV19; D ambiguous. Germline loops: CDR1 LNHDA, CDR2 SQIVND (reference sequence). The V end lost 2 bases, the J end lost 3 bases, and 8 bases lay between the germline ends. This CDR3 spans 13 amino acids. CDR3 protein: CASSIRGDYEQYF. The CDR3 DNA sequence: TGTGCCAGTAGTATACGCGGTGACTACGAGCAGTACTTC. The variable domain in full, completed from reference TRBV19 and TRBJ2-7, reads DGGITQSPKYLFRKEGQNVTLSCEQNLNHDAMYWYRQDPGQGLRLIYYSQIVNDFQKGDIAEGYSVSREKKESFPLTVTSAQKNPTAFYLCASSIRGDYEQYFGPGTRLTVT.

As DNA, the CDR3 is TGTGCCAGCAGCCACGGAGGGGGAGTCACAGATACGCAGTATTTT. The encoded protein is CASSHGGGVTDTQYF. V gene TRBV3-1 combines with J gene TRBJ2-3; D might be TRBD1 or TRBD2, each matching 6 bases. The CDR3 has 15 amino acids. Deletions cut 3 bases from V and 2 bases from J, with 12 bases between. Germline CDR1 and CDR2: LGHDT and YNNKEL (reference sequence).

V and J are TRBV12-3 or TRBV12-4 and TRBJ2-1; TRBD2 matches at 13 bases. V gave up 6 bases and J gave up 10 bases; unmatched junction bases: 15. CDR3 size: 17 residues. The CDR3 sequence: CASSIGTSGTGRGEQFF. CDR3 in DNA: TGTGCCAGCAGCATAGGGACTAGCGGGACGGGGAGAGGGGAGCAGTTCTTC.

The V call is TRBV5-1, the J call TRBJ2-2; 8 bases fit TRBD1. J was trimmed by 8 bases and V by 1 base; bases with no gene match: 10. This CDR3 comprises 16 residues. Looked up from germline, CDR1 is SGHRS and CDR2 is YFSETQ. This chain's CDR3 is CASSLIIGQGIGELFF. Written as DNA, the CDR3 is TGCGCCAGCAGCTTGATCATCGGACAGGGTATTGGGGAGCTGTTTTTT.

V and J are TRBV10-3 and TRBJ2-7, with D uncertain. CDR3 length: 13 residues. Germline loops: CDR1 ENHRY, CDR2 SYGVKD. Trimming removed 8 bases at V and 1 base at J, with 12 bases between. The CDR3 DNA follows: TGTGCCATCTTACTTTTACCTTCCTACGAGCAGTACTTC. Protein sequence: CAILLLPSYEQYF.

The rearrangement joins TRBV25-1 to TRBJ1-6; a possible D gene is TRBD1 (6 bases). Between the trimmed V and J ends, which lost 7 bases and 10 bases, there was a span of 17 bases. The CDR3 loop spans 14 amino acids. Per germline, CDR1 MGHDK and CDR2 SYGVNS. This chain's CDR3 is CASTLGGRGSPLHF. CDR3 nucleotides: TGTGCCAGCACCCTGGGGGGCAGGGGATCACCCCTCCACTTT. Combining the CDR3 with reference TRBV25-1 and TRBJ1-6 gives the whole variable domain EADIYQTPRYLVIGTGKKITLECSQTMGHDKMYWYQQDPGMELHLIHYSYGVNSTEKGDLSSESTVSRIRTEHFPLTLESARPSHTSQYLCASTLGGRGSPLHFGNGTRLTVT.

This clonotype has a count of ten or more. This rearrangement joins TRBV5-1 to TRBJ2-1; 7 bases align to TRBD1. V dropped 5 bases and J dropped 3; count of bases not matched to a gene: 11. The CDR3 consists of 16 residues. Germline CDR1 SGHRS, CDR2 YFSETQ. CDR3 protein: CASRPGTDRGYNEQFF. The CDR3 coding sequence is TGCGCCAGCAGACCCGGGACAGACCGAGGCTACAATGAGCAGTTCTTC.

This clonotype was counted only a few times. The chain couples TRBV7-9 to TRBJ2-4, with D perhaps matching TRBD1 or TRBD2 (5 bases each). Trimming left V 2 bases short and J 1 base short, with 12 bases between. The CDR3 covers 16 residues. Germline CDR1 reads SEHNR; CDR2 reads FQNEAQ (reference sequence). The CDR3 loop reads CASSLQGPPAKNIQYF. The DNA of the CDR3 is TGTGCCAGCAGCTTACAGGGACCGCCGGCCAAAAACATTCAGTACTTC.

This clonotype has more than one count but fewer than ten. The chain combines TRBV10-3 with TRBJ2-1; 8 nucleotides match TRBD1. After removal of 7 bases from V and 1 base from J, the junction contained 3 bases not matched to a gene. The CDR3 sequence is 14 residues long. Germline V gene data show CDR1 as ENHRY and CDR2 as SYGVKD. The CDR3 DNA reads TGTGCCATCACCAGGACAGGGTCCTACAATGAGCAGTTCTTC. As protein: CAITRTGSYNEQFF.